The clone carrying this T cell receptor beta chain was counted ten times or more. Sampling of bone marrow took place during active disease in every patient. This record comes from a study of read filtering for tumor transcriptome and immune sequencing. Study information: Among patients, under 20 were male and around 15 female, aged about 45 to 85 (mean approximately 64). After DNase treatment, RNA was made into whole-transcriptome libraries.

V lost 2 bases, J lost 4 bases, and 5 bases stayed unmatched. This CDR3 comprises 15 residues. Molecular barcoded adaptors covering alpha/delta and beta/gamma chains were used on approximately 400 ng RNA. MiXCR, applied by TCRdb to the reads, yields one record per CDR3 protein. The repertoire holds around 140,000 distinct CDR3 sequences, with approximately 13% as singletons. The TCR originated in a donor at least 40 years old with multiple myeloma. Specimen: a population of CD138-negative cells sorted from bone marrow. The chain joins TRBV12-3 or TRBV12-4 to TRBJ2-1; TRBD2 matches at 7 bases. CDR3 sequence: CASSLTGGRYNEQFF. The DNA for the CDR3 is TGTGCCAGCAGTTTAACGGGAGGACGGTACAATGAGCAGTTCTTC.